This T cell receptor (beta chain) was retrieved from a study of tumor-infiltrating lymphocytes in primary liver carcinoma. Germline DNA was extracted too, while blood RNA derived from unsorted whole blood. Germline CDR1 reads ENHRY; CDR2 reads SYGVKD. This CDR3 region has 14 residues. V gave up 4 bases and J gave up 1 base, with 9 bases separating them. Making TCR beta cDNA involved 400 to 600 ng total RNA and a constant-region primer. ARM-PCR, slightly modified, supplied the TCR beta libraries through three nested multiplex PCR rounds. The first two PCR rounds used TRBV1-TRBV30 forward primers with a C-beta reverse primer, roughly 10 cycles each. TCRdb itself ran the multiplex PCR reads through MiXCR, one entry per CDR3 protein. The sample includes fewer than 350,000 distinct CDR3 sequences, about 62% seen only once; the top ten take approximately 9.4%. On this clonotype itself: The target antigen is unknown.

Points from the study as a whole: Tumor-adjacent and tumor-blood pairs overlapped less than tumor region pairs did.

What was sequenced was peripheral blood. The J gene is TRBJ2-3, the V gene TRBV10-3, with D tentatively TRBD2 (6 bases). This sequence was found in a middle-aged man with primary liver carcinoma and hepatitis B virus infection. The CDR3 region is CAISVGGRTDTQYF. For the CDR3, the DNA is TGTGCCATCAGTGTGGGGGGTCGCACAGATACGCAGTATTTT.